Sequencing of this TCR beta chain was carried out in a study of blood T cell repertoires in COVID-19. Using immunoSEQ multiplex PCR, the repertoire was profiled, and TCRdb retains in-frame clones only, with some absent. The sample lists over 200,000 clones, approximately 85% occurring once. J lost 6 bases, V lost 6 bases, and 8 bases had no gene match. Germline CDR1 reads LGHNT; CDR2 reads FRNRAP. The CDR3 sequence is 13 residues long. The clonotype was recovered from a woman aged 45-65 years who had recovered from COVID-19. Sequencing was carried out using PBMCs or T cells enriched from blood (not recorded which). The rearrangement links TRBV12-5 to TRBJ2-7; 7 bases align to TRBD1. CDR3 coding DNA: TGTGCTAGTGGACCTGACAGGGCAAGCGAGCAGTACTTC. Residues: CASGPDRASEQYF. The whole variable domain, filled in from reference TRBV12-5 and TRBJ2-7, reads DARVTQTPRHKVTEMGQEVTMRCQPILGHNTVFWYRQTMMQGLELLAYFRNRAPLDDSGMPKDRFSAEMPDATLATLKIQPSEPRDSAVYFCASGPDRASEQYFGPGTRLTVT.